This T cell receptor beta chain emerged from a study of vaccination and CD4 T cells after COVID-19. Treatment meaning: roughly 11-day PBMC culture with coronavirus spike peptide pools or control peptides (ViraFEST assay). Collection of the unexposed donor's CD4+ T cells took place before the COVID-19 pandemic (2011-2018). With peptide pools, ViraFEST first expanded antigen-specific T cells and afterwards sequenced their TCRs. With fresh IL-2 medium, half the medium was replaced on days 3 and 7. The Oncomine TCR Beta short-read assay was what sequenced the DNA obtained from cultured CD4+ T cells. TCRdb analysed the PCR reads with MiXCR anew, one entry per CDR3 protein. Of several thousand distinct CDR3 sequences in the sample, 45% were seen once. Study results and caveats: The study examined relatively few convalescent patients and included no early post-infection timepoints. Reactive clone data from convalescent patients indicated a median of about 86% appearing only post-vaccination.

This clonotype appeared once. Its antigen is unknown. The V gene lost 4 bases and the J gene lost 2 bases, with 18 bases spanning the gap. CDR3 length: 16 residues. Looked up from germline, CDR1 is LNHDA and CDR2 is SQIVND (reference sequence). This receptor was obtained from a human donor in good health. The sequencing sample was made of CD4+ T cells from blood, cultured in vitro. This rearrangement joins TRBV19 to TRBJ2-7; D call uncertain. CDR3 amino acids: CASSTQARRVTYEQYF. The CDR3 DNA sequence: TGTGCCAGTAGTACCCAGGCCCGAAGGGTTACCTACGAGCAGTACTTC. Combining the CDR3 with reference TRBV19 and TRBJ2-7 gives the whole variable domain DGGITQSPKYLFRKEGQNVTLSCEQNLNHDAMYWYRQDPGQGLRLIYYSQIVNDFQKGDIAEGYSVSREKKESFPLTVTSAQKNPTAFYLCASSTQARRVTYEQYFGPGTRLTVT.